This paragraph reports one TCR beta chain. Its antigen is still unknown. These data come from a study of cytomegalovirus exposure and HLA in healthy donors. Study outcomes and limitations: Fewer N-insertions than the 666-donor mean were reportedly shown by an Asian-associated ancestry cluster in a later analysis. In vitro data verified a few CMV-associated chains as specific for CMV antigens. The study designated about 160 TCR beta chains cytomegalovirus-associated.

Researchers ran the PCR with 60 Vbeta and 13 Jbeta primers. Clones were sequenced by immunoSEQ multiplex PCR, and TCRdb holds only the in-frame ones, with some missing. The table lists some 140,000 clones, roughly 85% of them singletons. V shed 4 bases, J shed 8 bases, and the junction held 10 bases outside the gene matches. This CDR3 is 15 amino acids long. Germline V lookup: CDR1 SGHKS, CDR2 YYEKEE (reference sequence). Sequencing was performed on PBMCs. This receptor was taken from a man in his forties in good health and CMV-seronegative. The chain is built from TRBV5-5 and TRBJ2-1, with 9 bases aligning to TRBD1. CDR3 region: CASSLGDRVSDEQFF. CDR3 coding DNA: TGTGCCAGCAGCCTCGGGGACAGGGTTAGTGATGAGCAGTTCTTC.